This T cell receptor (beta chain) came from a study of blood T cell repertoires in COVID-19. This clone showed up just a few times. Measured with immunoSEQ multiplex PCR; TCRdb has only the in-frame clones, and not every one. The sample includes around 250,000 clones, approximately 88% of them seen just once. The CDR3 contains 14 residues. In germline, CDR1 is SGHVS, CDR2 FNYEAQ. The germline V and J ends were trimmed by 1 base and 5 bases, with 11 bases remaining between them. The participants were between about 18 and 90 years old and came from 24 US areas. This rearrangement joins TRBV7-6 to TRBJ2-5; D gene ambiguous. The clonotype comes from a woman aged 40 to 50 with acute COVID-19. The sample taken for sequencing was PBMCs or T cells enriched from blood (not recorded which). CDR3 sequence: CASSLELVRETQYF. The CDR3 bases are TGTGCCAGCAGCTTAGAACTGGTGAGGGAGACCCAGTACTTC.